Below, 8 T cell receptor beta chains from the same sample are listed, as sequenced in a study of T-cell reconstitution after alpha-beta-depleted transplantation in children. Unique molecular identifiers were incorporated during preparation of the TCRbeta library. TCRdb fed the PCR reads into MiXCR, producing one record per CDR3 protein. The profile shows more than 250,000 distinct CDR3 sequences, approximately 9.8% of them singletons. The material sequenced was PBMCs from the stem cell graft donor, taken from the stem cell graft. The receptors here all came from a human donor who donated a stem cell graft to a child with SCID.

This clonotype turned up a few times. The rearrangement links TRBV4-1 to TRBJ1-1, with 9 bases identical to TRBD1. The germline V gene encodes CDR1 MGHRA and CDR2 YSYEKL. This CDR3 region has 14 residues. Germline trimming cut 1 base from V and 5 bases from J; bases unmatched to any gene: 2. The CDR3 region is CASSQGDRVTEAFF. In DNA form, the CDR3 reads TGCGCCAGCAGCCAAGGGGACAGGGTTACTGAAGCTTTCTTT.

The chain recombines TRBV12-3 or TRBV12-4 with TRBJ2-7; a weak D match, TRBD2 (6 bases). Trimming took off 5 bases at V and 4 bases at J, with 15 bases between the two ends. The CDR3 is made up of 14 amino acids. The CDR3 bases are TGTGCCAGCAGTCGGAGGGCAGGCGTGTACGAGCAGTACTTC. Translated, it gives CASSRRAGVYEQYF.

This clonotype has just a few counts. The CDR3 nucleotides are TGTGCCAGCAGCTTGATGAGCGGTGGGGGAGGCAATCAGCCCCAGCATTTT. It specifies CASSLMSGGGGNQPQHF. This rearrangement joins TRBV5-5 to TRBJ1-5; D perhaps matches TRBD1 (5 bases). Trimming removed 1 base from V and 2 bases from J, with 16 bases in between. CDR3 length: 17 amino acids. Germline assignment: CDR1 SGHKS and CDR2 YYEKEE (reference sequence).

This chain links TRBV9 with TRBJ2-7; D call uncertain. The CDR3 extends over 14 amino acids. Trimming shortened V by 0 bases and J by 2 bases, and 9 bases separated the two germline ends. Germline assignment: CDR1 SGDLS and CDR2 YYNGEE. CDR3 sequence (DNA): TGTGCCAGCAGCGTAGGTCCGGATACCTACGAGCAGTACTTC. Its translation: CASSVGPDTYEQYF. Filled out from reference TRBV9 and TRBJ2-7, the complete variable domain reads DSGVTQTPKHLITATGQRVTLRCSPRSGDLSVYWYQQSLDQGLQFLIQYYNGEERAKGNILERFSAQQFPDLHSELNLSSLELGDSALYFCASSVGPDTYEQYFGPGTRLTVT.

CDR3 sequence reads: CASSMMGLETQYF. For the CDR3, the DNA is TGTGCCAGCAGCATGATGGGGCTGGAGACCCAGTACTTC. The chain carries TRBV11-3 and TRBJ2-5; D might be TRBD1 (5 bases). V lost 5 bases to trimming and J lost 5 bases, with 12 bases between them. The CDR3 length is 13 residues. Germline CDR1 SGHNT, CDR2 YENEEA.

The rearrangement uses TRBV16 and TRBJ1-4, with a possible D match to TRBD1 (5 bases). V was clipped by 4 bases and J by 8 bases, with 20 bases between them. The germline gives CDR1 KGHSY, CDR2 FQNENV. This CDR3 is built from 16 residues. The DNA for the CDR3 is TGTGCCAGCAGCCGCGCAATGAGGGGTGCAGGGGAAAAACTGTTTTTT. Translated, it gives CASSRAMRGAGEKLFF.

This clonotype was seen repeatedly, ten times or more. The gene calls are TRBV6-5 and TRBJ2-7, with a weak D call TRBD2 (5 bases). This CDR3 comprises 12 residues. V was trimmed by 4 bases and J by 4 bases, leaving 8 bases between them. Germline V gene sequence: CDR1 MNHEY, CDR2 SVGAGI. The CDR3 region has the DNA TGTGCCAGCAGTTCCCCGGGGTACGAGCAGTACTTC. Protein sequence: CASSSPGYEQYF.

This clonotype was seen a few times. The chain is built from TRBV3-1 and TRBJ1-1; D is ambiguous. Germline V lookup: CDR1 LGHDT, CDR2 YNNKEL (reference sequence). V lost 4 bases and J lost 6, with 18 bases in between. The CDR3 extends over 15 amino acids. The CDR3 sequence is CASSPDLGGMAEAFF. The DNA of the CDR3 is TGTGCCAGCAGCCCAGATCTAGGAGGGATGGCTGAAGCTTTCTTT.